These 21 T cell receptor beta chains were all obtained from the same sample, sequenced in a study of regulatory dendritic cells for organ transplantation. Allogeneic regulatory or mature dendritic cells were co-cultured for roughly five days with CFSE-labeled sorted T cells at 1:10. The method was immunoSEQ multiplex PCR; TCRdb's version includes in-frame clones alone and lacks a portion of them. Among roughly 4,000 clones listed, 45% to 75% were seen once. Antigens for these TCRs are unknown. Material: memory CD8+ T cells from blood cultured with dendritic cells. As for subset: CD45RO+ memory T cells. The receptors come from a human donor in good health.

V and J are TRBV19 and TRBJ2-7; 9 bases match TRBD1. Per the germline V gene, CDR1 is LNHDA and CDR2 is SQIVND (reference sequence). V trimming: 7 bases; J trimming: 1 base; junction bases outside the gene matches: 5. The CDR3 covers 14 residues. CDR3 DNA: TGTGCCAGTATCAGGACAGGGGAGTCCTACGAGCAGTACTTC. It specifies CASIRTGESYEQYF.

A few counts support this clone. The V gene is TRBV5-5, the J gene TRBJ1-6; TRBD1 matches at 9 bases. CDR1 is SGHKS, CDR2 YYEKEE, per germline (reference sequence). V was pared by 5 bases and J by 7 bases, with 4 bases of the junction left unmatched. The CDR3 has 14 residues. CDR3 nucleotide sequence: TGTGCCAGCAGTTGGGGGACAGGGAATTCACCCCTCCACTTT. This sequence encodes CASSWGTGNSPLHF.

The chain combines TRBV9 with TRBJ1-1, with 9 nucleotides matching TRBD1. CDR1 and CDR2 (germline): SGDLS, YYNGEE. This CDR3 spans 15 amino acids. V was pared by 4 bases and J by 4 bases, with 8 bases of the junction left unmatched. CDR3 amino acids: CASSLSYRGLTEAFF. For the CDR3, the DNA is TGTGCCAGCAGCCTCTCCTACAGGGGGCTCACTGAAGCTTTCTTT. Combining the CDR3 with reference TRBV9 and TRBJ1-1 gives the whole variable domain DSGVTQTPKHLITATGQRVTLRCSPRSGDLSVYWYQQSLDQGLQFLIQYYNGEERAKGNILERFSAQQFPDLHSELNLSSLELGDSALYFCASSLSYRGLTEAFFGQGTRLTVV.

The CDR3 nucleotides are TGTGCCAGCAGCTTAGAACAGATCAAGCGGGAGCAGTACTTC. It translates to CASSLEQIKREQYF. The chain joins TRBV7-8 to TRBJ2-7, with D perhaps TRBD2 (5 bases). CDR1 and CDR2 from the germline V gene are SGHVS and FQNEAQ. The CDR3 is 14 residues long. V was shortened by 1 base and J by 7 bases, with 14 bases between the two germline ends.

This clone was picked up a small number of times. The V gene is TRBV5-8, the J gene TRBJ1-2, with TRBD1 identical over 8 bases. Looked up from germline, CDR1 is SGHTS and CDR2 is YDEGEE. The ends lost 2 bases at V and 4 bases at J; junction bases unmatched: 4. The CDR3 loop spans 14 amino acids. The CDR3, as DNA: TGTGCCAGCAGCTTCCCCGGACAGGGCTATGGCTACACCTTC. Translation gives CASSFPGQGYGYTF.

This clone was recorded only once. The chain couples TRBV7-4 to TRBJ2-4, with a tentative D call TRBD2 (6 bases). The germline V gene encodes CDR1 SGHVT and CDR2 SQSDAQ. CDR3 length: 14 amino acids. Between the trimmed V and J ends, which lost 10 bases and 0 bases, there was a span of 13 bases. CDR3 amino acids: CATGGQVAKNIQYF. The CDR3 nucleotides are TGTGCCACCGGAGGGCAGGTAGCCAAAAACATTCAGTACTTC. The entire variable domain, with the rest obtained from reference TRBV7-4 and TRBJ2-4, is as follows: GAGVSQSPRYKVAKRGRDVALRCDSISGHVTLYWYRQTLGQGSEVLTYSQSDAQRDKSGRPSGRFSAERPERSVSTLKIQRTEQGDSAVYLCATGGQVAKNIQYFGAGTRLSVL.

The V call is TRBV9, the J call TRBJ2-7; TRBD1 agrees at 8 bases. V lost 4 bases and J lost 6; bases outside the gene matches: 0. CDR1 is SGDLS, CDR2 YYNGEE, per germline. This CDR3 has 11 residues. CDR3 nucleotide sequence: TGTGCCAGCAGCCAGGGGGCCGAGCAGTACTTC. Residues: CASSQGAEQYF.

This clone is labeled medium-sized. One end of the junction fails to match germline, which may point to a read error. The chain couples TRBV7-8 to TRBJ2-5; 10 bases align to TRBD2. CDR3 length: 17 amino acids. Germline V lookup: CDR1 SGHVS, CDR2 FQNEAQ. This chain's CDR3 is CASTLKLAGIVIETQYF. CDR3 in DNA: TGTGCCAGCACCTTAAAACTAGCGGGGATCGTCATAGAGACCCAGTACTTC.

The chain combines TRBV6-4 with TRBJ2-3, with 11 bases that match TRBD2. The V and J ends lost 0 bases and 2 bases, in that order; junction bases with no gene match: 1. The CDR3 is made up of 16 amino acids. CDR1 MRHNA and CDR2 SNTAGT come from the germline V gene. The CDR3 nucleotides are TGTGCCAGCAGTGACTCTAGCGGGGGGGACACAGATACGCAGTATTTT. Protein: CASSDSSGGDTDTQYF.

The chain joins TRBV19 to TRBJ1-5; D is unresolved. The germline CDR1 and CDR2 sequences are LNHDA and SQIVND (reference sequence). This CDR3 comprises 14 residues. Trimming took off 1 base at V and 3 bases at J, with 7 bases between the two ends. The DNA for the CDR3 is TGTGCCAGTAGTATAGGGGCGAACAATCAGCCCCAGCATTTT. Protein product: CASSIGANNQPQHF.

V gene TRBV9 combines with J gene TRBJ2-1; 9 bases map to TRBD1. This CDR3 comprises 12 residues. V was clipped by 3 bases and J by 10 bases; unmatched bases: 2. Germline lookup yields CDR1 SGDLS and CDR2 YYNGEE. The CDR3: CASSGQGGEQFF. DNA of the CDR3: TGTGCCAGCAGCGGACAGGGGGGCGAGCAGTTCTTC.

The chain carries TRBV6-1 and TRBJ1-4; D gene unclear. This CDR3 has 14 amino acids. The germline V and J ends were trimmed by 6 bases and 3 bases, with 11 bases remaining between them. CDR1 and CDR2 (germline): MNHNS, SASEGT. CDR3 protein: CASRLGRANEKLFF. The CDR3 DNA reads as TGTGCCAGCAGACTTGGGAGGGCTAATGAAAAACTGTTTTTT.

V and J are TRBV6-4 and TRBJ2-1; TRBD2 matches at 14 bases. The germline CDR1 and CDR2 sequences are MRHNA and SNTAGT. Germline trimming cut 3 bases from V and 10 bases from J; bases unmatched to any gene: 5. The CDR3 extends over 15 amino acids. The CDR3 DNA reads as TGTGCCAGCAGTGAGACTAGCGGGGGGGCCGGGGAGCAGTTCTTC. Translating it yields CASSETSGGAGEQFF.

In this sample, this clone turned up a few times. The rearrangement joins TRBV5-5 to TRBJ1-6; D is perhaps TRBD1 (5 bases). CDR3 size: 13 residues. The V end lost 0 bases, the J end lost 10 bases, and 8 bases lay between the germline ends. Germline lookup yields CDR1 SGHKS and CDR2 YYEKEE (reference sequence). The CDR3 sequence is CASSLEEGSPLHF. For the CDR3, the DNA is TGTGCCAGCAGCTTGGAGGAGGGGTCACCCCTCCACTTT.

V and J are TRBV5-6 and TRBJ1-5; maybe TRBD1 (5 bases). Germline V lookup: CDR1 SGHDT, CDR2 YYEEEE. The CDR3 covers 16 residues. The V and J ends lost 8 bases and 1 base respectively, with 19 bases between them. CDR3 DNA sequence: TGTGCCAGTAGCCCAGGGAGGGGTGGGAGCAATCAGCCCCAGCATTTT. Protein product: CASSPGRGGSNQPQHF.

This chain connects TRBV9 to TRBJ2-1; TRBD2 matches at 7 bases. V lost 4 bases to trimming and J lost 7 bases; unmatched junction nucleotides: 11. This CDR3 spans 15 amino acids. CDR1 and CDR2 (germline): SGDLS, YYNGEE. The chain's CDR3 is CASSPGTTPYNEQFF. CDR3 bases: TGTGCCAGCAGCCCCGGGACTACCCCTTATAATGAGCAGTTCTTC.

The chain links TRBV9 to TRBJ1-1; 10 nucleotides align to TRBD1. The CDR3 runs 16 residues. With V trimmed by 3 bases and J by 6 bases, 11 bases remained unmatched. Germline V gives CDR1 SGDLS, CDR2 YYNGEE. The CDR3 sequence is CASSATSGTGEAEAFF. As DNA, the CDR3 is TGTGCCAGCAGCGCAACTTCCGGGACAGGGGAAGCTGAAGCTTTCTTT. Full variable domain (rest looked up from reference TRBV9 and TRBJ1-1): DSGVTQTPKHLITATGQRVTLRCSPRSGDLSVYWYQQSLDQGLQFLIQYYNGEERAKGNILERFSAQQFPDLHSELNLSSLELGDSALYFCASSATSGTGEAEAFFGQGTRLTVV.

V gene TRBV5-1 combines with J gene TRBJ1-5, with 7 bases matching TRBD1. CDR3 size: 15 residues. CDR1 is SGHRS and CDR2 is YFSETQ in the germline V gene. V was clipped by 0 bases and J by 4 bases; unmatched bases: 4. Here the CDR3 reads CASSLEGTENQPQHF. The DNA of the CDR3 is TGCGCCAGCAGCTTGGAAGGGACAGAGAATCAGCCCCAGCATTTT. Combining the CDR3 with reference TRBV5-1 and TRBJ1-5 gives the whole variable domain KAGVTQTPRYLIKTRGQQVTLSCSPISGHRSVSWYQQTPGQGLQFLFEYFSETQRNKGNFPGRFSGRQFSNSRSEMNVSTLELGDSALYLCASSLEGTENQPQHFGDGTRLSIL.

The rearrangement links TRBV5-6 to TRBJ1-3, with D perhaps matching TRBD1 (6 bases). Per germline, CDR1 SGHDT and CDR2 YYEEEE. The CDR3 sequence is 16 residues long. Deletions cut 2 bases from V and 4 bases from J, with 16 bases between. CDR3 sequence reads: CASSFSGDYLGNTIYF. CDR3 DNA sequence: TGTGCCAGCAGCTTTTCAGGGGATTACTTGGGAAACACCATATATTTT.

The gene calls are TRBV7-9 and TRBJ1-6; 10 bases line up with TRBD1. CDR1 is SEHNR, CDR2 FQNEAQ, per germline (reference sequence). V gave up 4 bases and J gave up 10 bases; unmatched junction bases: 7. The CDR3 runs to 15 residues. CDR3 in DNA: TGTGCCAGCAGCTCCCAGACAGGGGGCAGGTCACCCCTCCACTTT. Its translation is CASSSQTGGRSPLHF.

The genes are TRBV10-3 and TRBJ2-7; TRBD1 matches at 7 bases. V shed 10 bases, J shed 0 bases, and the junction held 6 bases outside the gene matches. This CDR3 has 13 amino acids. Germline V gene data show CDR1 as ENHRY and CDR2 as SYGVKD. CDR3: CATGTENSYEQYF. In nucleotides, the CDR3 is TGTGCCACCGGGACAGAGAACTCCTACGAGCAGTACTTC.